These 27 T cell receptor beta chains came from one sample sequenced in a study of T cells after yellow fever vaccination. TCRdb re-analysed the 5' RACE reads in MiXCR, keeping a single row per CDR3 protein. The data show hundreds of thousands of distinct CDR3 sequences, with about 12% seen just once and 14% to 15% held by the top ten. The sample in question was PBMCs, obtained on the day of the yellow fever booster vaccination. These receptors were collected from a man aged 25-40 years who received the YFV17D yellow fever vaccine.

This chain joins TRBV10-3 and TRBJ2-7; D may correspond to TRBD1 or TRBD2 (5 bases each). The germline V gene has CDR1 ENHRY and CDR2 SYGVKD. The CDR3 is 13 amino acids. Trimming left V 2 bases short and J 1 base short, with 6 bases between. The CDR3 loop is CAISEGGSYEQYF. The DNA of the CDR3 is TGTGCCATCAGTGAGGGGGGTTCCTACGAGCAGTACTTC.

The V call is TRBV6-1, the J call TRBJ1-5; the D gene is possibly TRBD1 (5 bases). V gave up 4 bases and J gave up 5 bases, with 15 bases separating them. Per germline, CDR1 MNHNS and CDR2 SASEGT. The CDR3 is 15 residues long. Written as DNA, the CDR3 is TGTGCCAGCAGTGCGGGGGGGAGCAGTCATCAGCCCCAGCATTTT. Its protein is CASSAGGSSHQPQHF.

V and J are TRBV11-2 and TRBJ2-3; tentatively, D is TRBD2 (6 bases). Between the trimmed V and J ends, which lost 4 bases and 0 bases, there was a span of 11 bases. CDR3 length: 15 amino acids. Looked up from germline, CDR1 is SGHAT and CDR2 is FQNNGV. This CDR3 is CASSSGLGSTDTQYF. The CDR3 DNA reads as TGTGCCAGCAGCTCGGGACTGGGGAGCACAGATACGCAGTATTTT.

Written as DNA, the CDR3 is TGTGCCAGCAGCTTGGCAAATCCGAACACTGAAGCTTTCTTT. Encoded protein: CASSLANPNTEAFF. The gene calls are TRBV5-5 and TRBJ1-1; no clear D gene. The germline V gene has CDR1 SGHKS and CDR2 YYEKEE (reference sequence). This CDR3 region has 14 residues. V lost 0 bases and J 1 base, leaving 7 bases between the germline ends.

The chain has TRBV20-1 and TRBJ2-5; no clear D. This CDR3 has 15 amino acids. The ends were cut back, 3 bases at V and 2 bases at J, with 16 bases in the middle. Germline CDR1 is DFQATT and CDR2 is SNEGSKA (reference sequence). CDR3 sequence reads: CSASGLVPGQETQYF. In DNA form, the CDR3 reads TGCAGTGCTAGCGGGCTAGTCCCTGGGCAAGAGACCCAGTACTTC.

The genes are TRBV6-5 and TRBJ2-4; D unresolved. This CDR3 has 13 amino acids. Germline CDR1 reads MNHEY; CDR2 reads SVGAGI. With 0 bases removed from V and 8 bases from J, the gap between germline ends came to 8 bases. The CDR3 is CASSYSRPDIQYF. The CDR3, as DNA: TGTGCCAGCAGTTACTCGAGGCCGGACATTCAGTACTTC.

The V and J genes are TRBV20-1 and TRBJ2-2, with D possibly TRBD2 on 6 matching bases. The germline V gene encodes CDR1 DFQATT and CDR2 SNEGSKA (reference sequence). The CDR3 totals 14 residues. The V end lost 2 bases, the J end lost 6 bases, and 13 bases lay between the germline ends. The CDR3 protein is CSARRIGGAGELFF. The CDR3 DNA reads as TGCAGTGCTAGACGTATAGGAGGGGCCGGGGAGCTGTTTTTT.

The rearrangement uses TRBV3-1 and TRBJ1-1; no firm D call. The CDR3 totals 16 residues. Trimming pared 3 bases from V and 5 bases from J, leaving 19 bases between. Germline CDR1 is LGHDT and CDR2 is YNNKEL (reference sequence). In DNA, the CDR3 is TGTGCCAGCAGCCATTCCGCCCGCCGTTGGGGAACTGAAGCTTTCTTT. Protein product: CASSHSARRWGTEAFF.

The chain is built from TRBV29-1 and TRBJ2-7, with D perhaps assigned TRBD1 or TRBD2 (6 bases each). CDR1 and CDR2 (germline): SQVTM, ANQGSEA. This CDR3 has 13 amino acids. Trimming left V 2 bases short and J 7 bases short, with 15 bases between. This CDR3 is CSVEPQGGLEQYF. CDR3 nucleotides: TGCAGCGTTGAACCACAGGGAGGTTTAGAGCAGTACTTC.

The chain couples TRBV6-2 or TRBV6-3 to TRBJ2-4; the D is unclear. The CDR3 runs to 14 residues. The germline V gene has CDR1 MNHEY and CDR2 SVGEGT. With 7 bases removed from V and 5 bases from J, the gap between germline ends came to 15 bases. The CDR3 bases are TGTGCCAGCACTACCGTCAGGTCGGAAAACATTCAGTACTTC. Translated, it gives CASTTVRSENIQYF.

In its sample, this clonotype was seen a few times. V and J are TRBV28 and TRBJ2-5, with 11 positions matching TRBD1. The CDR3 consists of 13 residues. After removal of 8 bases from V and 2 bases from J, the junction contained 1 base not matched to a gene. CDR1 and CDR2 (germline): MDHEN, SYDVKM. DNA for the CDR3: TGTGCCAGCGGGGACAGGGGGCAAGAGACCCAGTACTTC. This translates into CASGDRGQETQYF.

This clonotype was detected a few times. The chain employs TRBV2 and TRBJ1-1; D gene unclear. Between the trimmed V and J ends, which lost 7 bases and 1 base, there was a span of 10 bases. The CDR3 totals 13 residues. Germline loops: CDR1 SNHLY, CDR2 FYNNEI. In DNA form, the CDR3 reads TGTGCCAGCAATAAGGAGGCGAACACTGAAGCTTTCTTT. Translation: CASNKEANTEAFF.

The gene calls are TRBV12-3 or TRBV12-4 and TRBJ2-5, with 8 bases fitting TRBD1. The J segment lost 4 bases and the V segment lost 5 bases, leaving 9 bases of the junction unmatched. The CDR3 totals 15 residues. The CDR3 region has the DNA TGTGCCAGCAGTCTGTCCCGGGACAGGAGAGAGACCCAGTACTTC. Protein product: CASSLSRDRRETQYF.

This clonotype was seen a handful of times. The chain recombines TRBV5-1 with TRBJ2-7, with 7 bases identical to TRBD1. V lost 6 bases and J lost 2; bases outside the gene matches: 8. The CDR3 is 14 residues long. Germline V gene sequence: CDR1 SGHRS, CDR2 YFSETQ. In nucleotides, the CDR3 is TGCGCCAGCACACCCGGGACAGAGACCTACGAGCAGTACTTC. Translated, it gives CASTPGTETYEQYF. The full variable domain, completed using reference TRBV5-1 and TRBJ2-7, is KAGVTQTPRYLIKTRGQQVTLSCSPISGHRSVSWYQQTPGQGLQFLFEYFSETQRNKGNFPGRFSGRQFSNSRSEMNVSTLELGDSALYLCASTPGTETYEQYFGPGTRLTVT.

This chain connects TRBV6-1 to TRBJ1-2; TRBD1 is a possible D gene (5 bases). The germline V gene has CDR1 MNHNS and CDR2 SASEGT. The CDR3 contains 16 residues. V was trimmed by 7 bases and J by 7 bases, leaving 25 bases between them. The CDR3 region has the DNA TGTGCCAGCATTCGCGACCTGACAGCCTTTAGTGGTGGCTACACCTTC. Translation gives CASIRDLTAFSGGYTF.

This clonotype was picked up a small number of times. V gene TRBV6-6 combines with J gene TRBJ2-3; D unclear. The V gene's germline CDR1 is MNHNY and CDR2 SVGAGI (reference sequence). The V end was cut by 11 bases, the J end by 1 base, with 13 bases between. The CDR3 sequence is 13 residues long. CDR3 coding DNA: TGTGCCGGATCCCCCTCCCGCACAGATACGCAGTATTTT. It encodes CAGSPSRTDTQYF.

The table lists this clonotype with a few counts. The CDR3 is CASSTQAGVRADTQYF. As DNA, the CDR3 is TGTGCCAGCAGCACGCAAGCGGGAGTTAGGGCAGATACGCAGTATTTT. This chain joins TRBV7-2 and TRBJ2-3, with TRBD2 matching over 8 bases. Germline CDR1 is SGHTA and CDR2 is FQGNSA. Unmatched junction bases numbered 11, after V lost 5 bases and J lost 4 bases. This CDR3 contains 16 residues.

This clonotype has only a few counts. V is TRBV7-9 and J is TRBJ2-7, with TRBD1 matching over 7 bases. The V segment lost 1 base and the J segment 4 bases; nucleotides outside the gene matches: 7. The CDR3 contains 15 residues. Looked up from germline, CDR1 is SEHNR and CDR2 is FQNEAQ (reference sequence). The CDR3 loop is CASSLGSGTAYEQYF. The CDR3 DNA is TGTGCCAGCAGCTTAGGATCCGGGACAGCTTACGAGCAGTACTTC.

This clonotype was observed at least ten times. This chain links TRBV27 with TRBJ2-1, with D perhaps TRBD1 (6 bases). Germline V lookup: CDR1 MNHEY, CDR2 SMNVEV (reference sequence). The CDR3 sequence is 15 residues long. Trimming took 5 bases from V and 13 from J, leaving 24 bases between them. The CDR3 DNA follows: TGTGCCAGCAGTGAATCCGGGACAAGATTTTTGATTCAGTTCTTC. Encoded protein: CASSESGTRFLIQFF.

Only a few counts were recorded for this clonotype. This rearrangement joins TRBV24-1 to TRBJ2-2, with 7 bases matching TRBD1. V lost 3 bases to trimming and J lost 1 base; unmatched junction nucleotides: 16. CDR1 and CDR2 (germline): KGHDR, SFDVKD. CDR3 length equals 20 residues. The CDR3 protein is CATSDASRTGSKGNTGELFF. CDR3 coding DNA: TGTGCCACCAGTGATGCCTCTCGGACAGGCAGTAAGGGGAACACCGGGGAGCTGTTTTTT.

This clonotype was observed a handful of times. This chain links TRBV7-6 with TRBJ2-7; TRBD2 matches at 8 bases. Germline V lookup: CDR1 SGHVS, CDR2 FNYEAQ. The CDR3 consists of 18 residues. With 1 base clipped from V and 6 bases from J, the junction kept 17 bases outside the gene matches. CDR3: CASSLGTATGTRRGEQYF. The CDR3, as DNA: TGTGCCAGCAGCTTAGGTACGGCCACCGGGACTAGAAGGGGCGAGCAGTACTTC. The whole variable domain, remainder taken from reference TRBV7-6 and TRBJ2-7, is GAGVSQSPRYKVTKRGQDVALRCDPISGHVSLYWYRQALGQGPEFLTYFNYEAQQDKSGLPNDRFSAERPEGSISTLTIQRTEQRDSAMYRCASSLGTATGTRRGEQYFGPGTRLTVT.

In this sample, this clonotype turned up a few times. This chain connects TRBV30 to TRBJ2-1; 8 bases fit TRBD2. CDR1 and CDR2 (germline): GTSNPN, SVGIG (reference sequence). Germline trimming cut 3 bases from V and 4 bases from J; bases unmatched to any gene: 2. This CDR3 is 13 amino acids long. The CDR3 spells CAWRSGGYNEQFF. For the CDR3, the DNA is TGTGCCTGGAGAAGCGGGGGATACAATGAGCAGTTCTTC.

The chain uses TRBV29-1 and TRBJ2-7, with D perhaps matching TRBD1 or TRBD2 (5 bases each). The CDR3 length is 15 residues. Between the trimmed V and J ends, which lost 4 bases and 0 bases, there was a span of 16 bases. From germline, CDR1 is SQVTM and CDR2 ANQGSEA. As DNA, the CDR3 is TGCAGCGTTGCGCCCGGGACGGCGGTCTCCTACGAGCAGTACTTC. This codes for CSVAPGTAVSYEQYF.

The chain employs TRBV10-1 and TRBJ2-5; D is undetermined. Per the germline V gene, CDR1 is WNHNN and CDR2 is SYGVQD (reference sequence). Trimming removed 2 bases from V and 7 bases from J, with 11 bases in between. The CDR3 spans 13 residues. The CDR3: CASSEGSVGTQYF. CDR3 DNA: TGCGCCAGCAGTGAGGGATCCGTCGGGACCCAGTACTTC.

A few counts support this clonotype. This chain connects TRBV5-1 to TRBJ2-5; D remains ambiguous. Trimming removed 4 bases at V and 3 bases at J, with 7 bases between. Per the germline V gene, CDR1 is SGHRS and CDR2 is YFSETQ. The CDR3 is 12 amino acids. The CDR3 region is CASSPEEETQYF. Written as DNA, the CDR3 is TGCGCCAGCAGCCCCGAGGAAGAGACCCAGTACTTC.

Only a few counts were recorded for this clonotype. The genes are TRBV19 and TRBJ2-5, with D possibly being TRBD2 (5 bases). The CDR3 runs to 15 residues. Germline CDR1 LNHDA, CDR2 SQIVND (reference sequence). V was clipped by 6 bases and J by 5 bases, with 19 bases between them. CDR3 residues: CASRDEEAPVETQYF. Written as DNA, the CDR3 is TGTGCCAGTAGAGATGAGGAGGCCCCCGTCGAGACCCAGTACTTC.

This chain uses TRBV11-2 with TRBJ2-7; D is uncertain. The V gene's germline CDR1 is SGHAT and CDR2 FQNNGV. The CDR3 has 14 residues. V gave up 7 bases and J gave up 1 base, with 14 bases separating them. The CDR3 coding sequence is TGTGCCAGCAACCCCCCGGGCAGATCCTACGAGCAGTACTTC. Residues: CASNPPGRSYEQYF.